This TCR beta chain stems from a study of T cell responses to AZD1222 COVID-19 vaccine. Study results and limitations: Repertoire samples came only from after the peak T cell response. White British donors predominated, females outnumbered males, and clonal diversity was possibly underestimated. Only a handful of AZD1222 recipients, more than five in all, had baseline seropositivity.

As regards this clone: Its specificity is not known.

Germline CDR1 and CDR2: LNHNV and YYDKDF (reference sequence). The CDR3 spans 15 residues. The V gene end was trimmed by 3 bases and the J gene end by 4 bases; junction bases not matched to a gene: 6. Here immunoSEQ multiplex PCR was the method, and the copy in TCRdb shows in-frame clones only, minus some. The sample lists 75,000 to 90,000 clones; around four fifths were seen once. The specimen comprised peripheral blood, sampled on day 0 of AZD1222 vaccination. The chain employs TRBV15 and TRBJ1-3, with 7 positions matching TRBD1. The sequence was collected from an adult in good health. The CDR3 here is CATSSPTGHGNTIYF. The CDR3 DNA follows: TGTGCCACCAGCAGCCCGACAGGGCACGGAAACACCATATATTTT.